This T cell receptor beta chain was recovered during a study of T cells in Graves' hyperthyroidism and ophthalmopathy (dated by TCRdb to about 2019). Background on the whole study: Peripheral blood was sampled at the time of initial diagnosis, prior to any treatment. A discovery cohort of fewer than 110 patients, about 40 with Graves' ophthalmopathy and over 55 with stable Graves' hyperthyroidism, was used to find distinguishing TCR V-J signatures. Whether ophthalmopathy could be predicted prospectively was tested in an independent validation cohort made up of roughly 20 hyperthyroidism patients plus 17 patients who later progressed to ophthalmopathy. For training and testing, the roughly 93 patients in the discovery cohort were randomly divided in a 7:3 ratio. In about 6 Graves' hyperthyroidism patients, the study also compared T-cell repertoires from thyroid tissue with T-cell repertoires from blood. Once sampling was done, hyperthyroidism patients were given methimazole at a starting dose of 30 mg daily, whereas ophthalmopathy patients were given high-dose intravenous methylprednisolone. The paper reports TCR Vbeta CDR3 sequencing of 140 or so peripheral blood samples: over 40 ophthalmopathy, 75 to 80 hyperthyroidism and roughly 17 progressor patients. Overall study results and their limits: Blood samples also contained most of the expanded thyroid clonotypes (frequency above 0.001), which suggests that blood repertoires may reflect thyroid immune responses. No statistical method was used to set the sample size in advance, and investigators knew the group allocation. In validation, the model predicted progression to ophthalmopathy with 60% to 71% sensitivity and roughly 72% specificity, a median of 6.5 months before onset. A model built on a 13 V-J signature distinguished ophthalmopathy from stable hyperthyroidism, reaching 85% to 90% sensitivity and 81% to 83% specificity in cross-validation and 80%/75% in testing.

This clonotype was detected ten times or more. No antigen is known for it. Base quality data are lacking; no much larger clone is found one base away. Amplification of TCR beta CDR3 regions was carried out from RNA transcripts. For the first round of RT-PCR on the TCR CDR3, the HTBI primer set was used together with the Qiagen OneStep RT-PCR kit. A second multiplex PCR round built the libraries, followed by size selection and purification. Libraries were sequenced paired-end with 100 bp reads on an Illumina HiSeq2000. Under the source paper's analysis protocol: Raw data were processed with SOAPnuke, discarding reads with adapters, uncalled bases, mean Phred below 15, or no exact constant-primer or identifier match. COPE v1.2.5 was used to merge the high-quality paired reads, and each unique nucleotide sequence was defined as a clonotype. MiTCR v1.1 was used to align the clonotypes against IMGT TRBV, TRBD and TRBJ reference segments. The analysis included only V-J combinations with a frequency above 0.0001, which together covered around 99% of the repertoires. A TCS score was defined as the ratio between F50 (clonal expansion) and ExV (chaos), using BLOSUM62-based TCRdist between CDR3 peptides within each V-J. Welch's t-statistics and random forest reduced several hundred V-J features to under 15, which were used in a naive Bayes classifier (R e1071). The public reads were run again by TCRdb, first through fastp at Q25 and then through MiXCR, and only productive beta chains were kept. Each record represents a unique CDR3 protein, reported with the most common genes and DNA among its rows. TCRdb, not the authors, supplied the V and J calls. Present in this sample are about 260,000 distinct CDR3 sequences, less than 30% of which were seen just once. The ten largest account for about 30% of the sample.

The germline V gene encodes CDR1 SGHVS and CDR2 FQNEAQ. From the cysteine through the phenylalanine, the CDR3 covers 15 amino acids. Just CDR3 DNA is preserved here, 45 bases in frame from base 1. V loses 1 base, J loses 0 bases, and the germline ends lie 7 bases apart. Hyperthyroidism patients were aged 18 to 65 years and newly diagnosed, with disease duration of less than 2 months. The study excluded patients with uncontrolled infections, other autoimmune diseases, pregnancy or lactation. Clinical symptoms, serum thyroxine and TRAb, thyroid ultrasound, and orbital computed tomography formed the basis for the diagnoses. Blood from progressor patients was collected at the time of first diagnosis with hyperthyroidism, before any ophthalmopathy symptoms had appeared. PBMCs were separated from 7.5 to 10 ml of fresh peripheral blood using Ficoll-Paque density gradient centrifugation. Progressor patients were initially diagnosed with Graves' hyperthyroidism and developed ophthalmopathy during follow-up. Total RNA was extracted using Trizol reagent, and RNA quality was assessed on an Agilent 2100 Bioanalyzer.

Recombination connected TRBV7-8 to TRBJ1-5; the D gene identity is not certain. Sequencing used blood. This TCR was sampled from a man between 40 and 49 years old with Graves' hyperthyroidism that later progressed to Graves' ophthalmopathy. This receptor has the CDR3 CASSLDGDSNQPQHF. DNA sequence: TGTGCCAGCAGCTTAGACGGGGATAGCAATCAGCCCCAGCATTTT.